What follows are 22 T cell receptor beta chains derived from one specimen sequenced in a study of vaccination and CD4 T cells after COVID-19. Their cognate antigens are unknown. This sample's treatment: approximately 9-day PBMC culture with coronavirus spike peptide pools or control peptides (ViraFEST assay). Sequencing of cultured CD4+ T cell DNA used the Oncomine TCR Beta short-read assay. TCRdb processed the PCR reads anew with MiXCR; each CDR3 protein has one entry. Of roughly 20,000 distinct CDR3 sequences detected, about 40% appear once; the ten largest clones hold under 3%. The material sequenced was CD4+ T cells from blood, cultured in vitro, taken after SARS-CoV-2 vaccination. The receptors derive from a human donor who had recovered from COVID-19.

This clonotype has just a few counts. The chain is built from TRBV28 and TRBJ1-1, with TRBD1 as a possible D gene (5 bases). Germline values: CDR1 MDHEN, CDR2 SYDVKM. V was shortened by 5 bases and J by 4 bases, with 17 bases between the two germline ends. This CDR3 has 15 residues. CDR3 sequence: CASSIRPGRTTEAFF. DNA for the CDR3: TGTGCCAGCAGTATCCGTCCAGGGAGAACCACTGAAGCTTTCTTT.

This clonotype was found a few times. V is TRBV28 and J is TRBJ1-1, with D hard to call. The germline V gene has CDR1 MDHEN and CDR2 SYDVKM. The CDR3 contains 11 residues. Trimming left V 3 bases short and J 8 bases short, with 7 bases between. The CDR3 nucleotides are TGTGCCAGCAGTTTGGTAGGGGAAGCTTTCTTT. Amino acids: CASSLVGEAFF.

The chain is built from TRBV6-1 and TRBJ1-2, with D hard to call. The CDR3 extends over 14 amino acids. The V end was cut by 7 bases, the J end by 6 bases, with 18 bases between. The germline gives CDR1 MNHNS, CDR2 SASEGT. CDR3 amino acids: CASNDPGSAHGYTF. The DNA for the CDR3 is TGTGCCAGCAACGATCCGGGATCCGCACATGGCTACACCTTC.

The table lists this clonotype with a few counts. The chain joins TRBV24-1 to TRBJ2-2; 7 bases line up with TRBD1. The CDR3 is 17 amino acids. The germline V gene has CDR1 KGHDR and CDR2 SFDVKD. J gave up 1 base and V 3 bases, and 7 bases lay outside the gene matches. Written as DNA, the CDR3 is TGTGCCACCAGTGATCCAGGGGGTACATTGAACACCGGGGAGCTGTTTTTT. This gives the protein CATSDPGGTLNTGELFF.

Only one count was recorded for this clonotype. This rearrangement joins TRBV7-3 to TRBJ2-3; D might be TRBD1 or TRBD2, each matching 5 bases. Between the trimmed V and J ends, which lost 6 bases and 0 bases, there was a span of 16 bases. CDR1 SGHTA and CDR2 FQGTGA come from the germline V gene. The CDR3 is made up of 16 amino acids. CDR3 loop: CASSRLGDPSTDTQYF. The CDR3 DNA reads TGTGCCAGCAGTCGTTTGGGGGATCCTAGCACAGATACGCAGTATTTT. The full variable domain, with the rest looked up from reference TRBV7-3 and TRBJ2-3, is GAGVSQTPSNKVTEKGKYVELRCDPISGHTALYWYRQSLGQGPEFLIYFQGTGAADDSGLPNDRFFAVRPEGSVSTLKIQRTERGDSAVYLCASSRLGDPSTDTQYFGPGTRLTVL.

The chain combines TRBV11-2 with TRBJ2-1, with D uncertain. Per germline, CDR1 SGHAT and CDR2 FQNNGV. Trimming left V 1 base short and J 4 bases short, with 5 bases between. The CDR3 runs 13 residues. CDR3 coding DNA: TGTGCCAGCAGCTTAGGTTCTTACAATGAGCAGTTCTTC. Its protein product is CASSLGSYNEQFF.

This clonotype showed up just a few times. This chain joins TRBV6-1 and TRBJ1-6; D is uncertain. Per the germline V gene, CDR1 is MNHNS and CDR2 is SASEGT. V gave up 1 base and J gave up 6 bases, with 10 bases separating them. The CDR3 is 15 amino acids. The CDR3 sequence: CASSEVRGGNSPLHF. CDR3 sequence (DNA): TGTGCCAGCAGTGAAGTTCGGGGAGGTAATTCACCCCTCCACTTT.

The CDR3 coding sequence is TGTGCCACCAGCAGGGACACCTGGGGGAGCCAAGAGACCCAGTACTTC. Residues: CATSRDTWGSQETQYF. The rearrangement links TRBV15 to TRBJ2-5; either TRBD1 or TRBD2 may fit D (5 bases each). This CDR3 has 16 residues. Germline V gene lookup returns CDR1 LNHNV and CDR2 YYDKDF (reference sequence). Trimming took 3 bases from V and 1 from J, leaving 15 bases between them. Combining the CDR3 with reference TRBV15 and TRBJ2-5 gives the whole variable domain DAMVIQNPRYQVTQFGKPVTLSCSQTLNHNVMYWYQQKSSQAPKLLFHYYDKDFNNEADTPDNFQSRRPNTSFCFLDIRSPGLGDTAMYLCATSRDTWGSQETQYFGPGTRLLVL.

This chain uses TRBV28 with TRBJ1-5, with D perhaps matching TRBD1 (5 bases). CDR3 size: 14 residues. Germline V gives CDR1 MDHEN, CDR2 SYDVKM. The V and J ends lost 2 bases and 5 bases respectively, with 10 bases between them. CDR3 sequence reads: CASSLRREDQPQHF. Here the CDR3 DNA reads TGTGCCAGCAGTTTACGCAGGGAAGATCAGCCCCAGCATTTT.

The chain has TRBV10-2 and TRBJ2-2; D is ambiguous. Per germline, CDR1 WSHSY and CDR2 SAAADI. With 3 bases removed from V and 2 bases from J, the gap between germline ends came to 7 bases. The CDR3 is 14 amino acids. Written as DNA, the CDR3 is TGCGCCAGCAGTGACATCGGTAACACCGGGGAGCTGTTTTTT. Translated, it gives CASSDIGNTGELFF.

The gene calls are TRBV5-1 and TRBJ1-1, with D possibly matching TRBD1 (5 bases). The germline CDR1 and CDR2 sequences are SGHRS and YFSETQ. V lost 4 bases and J lost 3, with 13 bases in between. The CDR3 has 14 amino acids. CDR3 sequence reads: CASSALGVDTEAFF. Here the CDR3 DNA reads TGCGCCAGCAGCGCGTTGGGGGTTGACACTGAAGCTTTCTTT.

This clonotype was counted a single time. The chain combines TRBV4-3 with TRBJ1-2; D uncertain. The CDR3 sequence is 14 residues long. The V and J ends lost 4 bases and 8 bases respectively, with 17 bases between them. Germline V CDR1 and CDR2: LGHNA, YSLEER. CDR3 nucleotide sequence: TGCGCCAGCAGCCTAAAAGCTAGGGAAGGGGGCTACACCTTC. It codes for CASSLKAREGGYTF.

V is TRBV21-1 and J is TRBJ2-1. TRBV21-1 constitutes a pseudogene. This CDR3 is built from 15 residues. The CDR3 nucleotides read TGTGCCAGCAGCAAACCAGGTGGGTCCTACAATGAGCAGTTCTTC. Translating gives CASSKPGGSYNEQFF.

V and J are TRBV12-3 or TRBV12-4 and TRBJ1-2, with D uncertain. Deletions cut 0 bases from V and 7 bases from J, with 9 bases between. CDR3 size: 13 residues. The CDR3 region has the DNA TGTGCCAGCAGTTTAGCGCTGGGGTTTGGCTACACCTTC. Translated, it gives CASSLALGFGYTF.

The chain joins TRBV19 to TRBJ2-5, with 12 bases fitting TRBD1. This CDR3 is built from 20 residues. Per the germline V gene, CDR1 is LNHDA and CDR2 is SQIVND (reference sequence). V lost 6 bases to trimming and J lost 5 bases; unmatched junction nucleotides: 22. CDR3 sequence: CASSLETPAGTGGRRETQYF. The CDR3 DNA is TGTGCCAGTAGCCTCGAAACTCCTGCGGGGACAGGGGGCAGACGGGAGACCCAGTACTTC.

The J gene is TRBJ2-1, the V gene TRBV9; tentative D call: TRBD2 (5 bases). Trimming left V 1 base short and J 6 bases short, with 8 bases between. Per germline, CDR1 SGDLS and CDR2 YYNGEE. CDR3 length: 13 amino acids. CDR3 residues: CASSVSGRNEQFF. CDR3 nucleotide sequence: TGTGCCAGCAGCGTAAGCGGACGCAATGAGCAGTTCTTC.

The sample holds a few counts of this clonotype. The chain recombines TRBV7-9 with TRBJ1-2; perhaps TRBD1 as D (6 bases). V lost 7 bases and J lost 0, with 21 bases in between. CDR3 length: 17 amino acids. The germline V gene has CDR1 SEHNR and CDR2 FQNEAQ (reference sequence). CDR3 protein: CASNSLVLTGTNYGYTF. CDR3 coding DNA: TGTGCCAGCAACAGCTTAGTACTCACAGGGACTAACTATGGCTACACCTTC.

This clonotype was recorded once. This chain connects TRBV10-3 to TRBJ2-7; the D gene is possibly TRBD2 (6 bases). Germline V gene sequence: CDR1 ENHRY, CDR2 SYGVKD. Trimming shortened V by 6 bases and J by 2 bases, and 14 bases separated the two germline ends. CDR3 length: 14 amino acids. CDR3 in amino acids: CAISGGNSPYEQYF. The CDR3 bases are TGTGCCATCAGCGGCGGGAACTCACCCTACGAGCAGTACTTC.

This clonotype was seen a handful of times. The V and J genes are TRBV6-2 or TRBV6-3 and TRBJ1-5; no clear D gene. Germline lookup yields CDR1 MNHEY and CDR2 SVGEGT. This CDR3 has 15 residues. V was trimmed by 8 bases and J by 0 bases, leaving 14 bases between them. The CDR3 loop reads CASSPGRYSNQPQHF. The CDR3, as DNA: TGTGCCAGCTCCCCCGGACGGTATAGCAATCAGCCCCAGCATTTT.

This chain uses TRBV7-8 with TRBJ2-3; D possibly corresponds to TRBD1 (5 bases). With 2 bases removed from V and 1 base from J, the gap between germline ends came to 10 bases. The V gene's germline CDR1 is SGHVS and CDR2 FQNEAQ. The CDR3 has 15 residues. The DNA for the CDR3 is TGTGCCAGCAGCTTATCCCCCAGGGGCACAGATACGCAGTATTTT. This gives the protein CASSLSPRGTDTQYF.

In this sample, this clonotype turned up a few times. This rearrangement joins TRBV6-5 to TRBJ2-7; a weak D match, TRBD1 (6 bases). Between the trimmed V and J ends, which lost 4 bases and 6 bases, there was a span of 13 bases. This CDR3 is built from 13 residues. CDR1 and CDR2 from the germline V gene are MNHEY and SVGAGI. The CDR3 reads CASSWALGAEQYF. In nucleotides, the CDR3 is TGTGCCAGCAGTTGGGCTCTGGGGGCCGAGCAGTACTTC.

The chain employs TRBV5-5 and TRBJ2-1; 11 bases map to TRBD1. J lost 3 bases, V lost 3 bases, and 2 bases had no gene match. CDR1 and CDR2 (germline): SGHKS, YYEKEE (reference sequence). The CDR3 sequence is 15 residues long. This CDR3 reads CASSSGTGGYNEQFF. The CDR3 nucleotides are TGTGCCAGCAGCTCCGGGACAGGGGGCTACAATGAGCAGTTCTTC.